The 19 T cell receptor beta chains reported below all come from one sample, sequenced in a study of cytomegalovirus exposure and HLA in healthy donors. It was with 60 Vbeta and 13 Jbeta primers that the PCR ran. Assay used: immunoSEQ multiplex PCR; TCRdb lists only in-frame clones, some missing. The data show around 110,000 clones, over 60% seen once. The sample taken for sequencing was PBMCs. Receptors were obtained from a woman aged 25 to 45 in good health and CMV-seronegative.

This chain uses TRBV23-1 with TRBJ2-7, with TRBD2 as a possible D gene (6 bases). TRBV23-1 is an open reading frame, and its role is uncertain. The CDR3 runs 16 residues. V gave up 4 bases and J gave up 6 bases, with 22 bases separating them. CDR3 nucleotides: TGCGCCAGCAGTCGAGTCTGGGGGGACCTCGAAAGCGAGCAGTACTTC. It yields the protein CASSRVWGDLESEQYF.

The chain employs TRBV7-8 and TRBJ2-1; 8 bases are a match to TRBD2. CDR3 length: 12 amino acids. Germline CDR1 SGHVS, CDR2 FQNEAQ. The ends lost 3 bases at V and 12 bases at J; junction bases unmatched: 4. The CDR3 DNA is TGTGCCAGCAGCTTGGGGACTAGAAGGCAGTTCTTC. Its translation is CASSLGTRRQFF. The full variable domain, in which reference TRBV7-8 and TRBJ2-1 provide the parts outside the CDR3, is GAGVSQSPRYKVAKRGQDVALRCDPISGHVSLFWYQQALGQGPEFLTYFQNEAQLDKSGLPSDRFFAERPEGSVSTLKIQRTQQEDSAVYLCASSLGTRRQFFGPGTRLTVL.

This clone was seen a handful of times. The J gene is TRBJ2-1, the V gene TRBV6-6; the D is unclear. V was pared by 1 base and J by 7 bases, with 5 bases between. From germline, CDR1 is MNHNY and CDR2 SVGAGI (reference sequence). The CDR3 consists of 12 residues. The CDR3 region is CASSYLRNEQFF. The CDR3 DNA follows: TGTGCCAGCAGTTACTTGAGAAATGAGCAGTTCTTC.

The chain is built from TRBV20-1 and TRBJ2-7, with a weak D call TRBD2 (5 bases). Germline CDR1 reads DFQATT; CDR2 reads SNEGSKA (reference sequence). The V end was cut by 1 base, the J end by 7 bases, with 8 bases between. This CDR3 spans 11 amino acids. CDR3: CSARARAEQYF. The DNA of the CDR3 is TGCAGTGCTAGAGCGAGGGCTGAGCAGTACTTC.

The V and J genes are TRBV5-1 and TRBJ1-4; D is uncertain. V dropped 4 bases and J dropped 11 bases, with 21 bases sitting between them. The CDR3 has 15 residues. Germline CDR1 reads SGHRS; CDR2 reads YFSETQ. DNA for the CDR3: TGCGCCAGCAGCGATGATGACTCCTCTTGGGAGAAACTGTTTTTT. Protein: CASSDDDSSWEKLFF.

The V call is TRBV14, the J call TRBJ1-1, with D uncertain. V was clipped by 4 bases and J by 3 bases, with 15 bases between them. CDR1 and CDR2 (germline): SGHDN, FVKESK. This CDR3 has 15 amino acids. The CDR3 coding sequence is TGTGCCAGCAGCCCCCTGACTACTCTTTACACTGAAGCTTTCTTT. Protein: CASSPLTTLYTEAFF.

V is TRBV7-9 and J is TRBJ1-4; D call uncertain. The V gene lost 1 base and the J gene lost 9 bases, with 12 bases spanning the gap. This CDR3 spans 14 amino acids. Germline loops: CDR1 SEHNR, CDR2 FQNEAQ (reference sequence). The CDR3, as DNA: TGTGCCAGCAGCTTAGGTGACGGGGAGAAAAAACTGTTTTTT. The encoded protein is CASSLGDGEKKLFF.

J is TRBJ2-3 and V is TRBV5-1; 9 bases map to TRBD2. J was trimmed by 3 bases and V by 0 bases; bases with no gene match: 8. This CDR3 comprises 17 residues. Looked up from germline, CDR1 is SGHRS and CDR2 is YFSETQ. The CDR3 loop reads CASSLAYAGGGTDTQYF. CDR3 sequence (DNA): TGCGCCAGCAGCTTGGCTTATGCGGGAGGGGGAACAGATACGCAGTATTTT.

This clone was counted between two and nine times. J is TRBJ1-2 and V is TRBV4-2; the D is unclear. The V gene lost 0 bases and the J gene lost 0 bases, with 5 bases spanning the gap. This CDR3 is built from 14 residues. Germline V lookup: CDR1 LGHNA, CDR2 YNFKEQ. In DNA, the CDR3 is TGTGCCAGCAGCCAAGACCCGGCTAACTATGGCTACACCTTC. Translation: CASSQDPANYGYTF.

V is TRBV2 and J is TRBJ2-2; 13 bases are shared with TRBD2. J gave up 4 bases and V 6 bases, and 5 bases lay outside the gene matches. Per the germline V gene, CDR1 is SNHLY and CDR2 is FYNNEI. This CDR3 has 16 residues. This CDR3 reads CASRATSGRATGELFF. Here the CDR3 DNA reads TGTGCCAGCAGGGCAACTAGCGGGAGGGCCACCGGGGAGCTGTTTTTT.

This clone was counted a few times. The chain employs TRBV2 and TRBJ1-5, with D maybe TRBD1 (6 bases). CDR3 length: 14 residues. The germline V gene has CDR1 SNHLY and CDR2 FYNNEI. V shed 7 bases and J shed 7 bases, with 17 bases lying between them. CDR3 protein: CASTGLGAGQPQHF. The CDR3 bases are TGTGCCAGCACCGGATTGGGGGCAGGCCAGCCCCAGCATTTT.

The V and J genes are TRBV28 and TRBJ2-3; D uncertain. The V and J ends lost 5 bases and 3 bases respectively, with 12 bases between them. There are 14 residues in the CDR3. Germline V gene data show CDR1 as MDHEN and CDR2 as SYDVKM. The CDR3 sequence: CASSTPYSTDTQYF. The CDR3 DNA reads TGTGCCAGCAGTACCCCGTACAGTACAGATACGCAGTATTTT.

DNA for the CDR3: TGCGCCAGCAGCCTACGGACAGGGGGCTACGAGCAGTACTTC. It codes for CASSLRTGGYEQYF. This chain connects TRBV4-1 to TRBJ2-7; TRBD1 agrees at 10 bases. The CDR3 is made up of 14 amino acids. V trimming: 4 bases; J trimming: 3 bases; junction bases outside the gene matches: 3. Germline V gene lookup returns CDR1 MGHRA and CDR2 YSYEKL.

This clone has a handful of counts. This CDR3 reads CASSEQISGANVLTF. In DNA, the CDR3 is TGTGCCAGCAGTGAACAGATCTCTGGGGCCAACGTCCTGACTTTC. V is TRBV2 and J is TRBJ2-6; no definite D call. CDR3 length: 15 residues. Germline CDR1 reads SNHLY; CDR2 reads FYNNEI. V shed 2 bases and J shed 0 bases, with 5 bases lying between them.

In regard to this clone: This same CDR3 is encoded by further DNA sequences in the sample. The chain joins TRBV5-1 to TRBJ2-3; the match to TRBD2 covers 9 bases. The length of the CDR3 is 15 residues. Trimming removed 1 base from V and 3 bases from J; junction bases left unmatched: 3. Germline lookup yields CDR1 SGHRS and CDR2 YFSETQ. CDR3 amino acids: CASSLTSGSTDTQYF. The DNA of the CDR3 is TGCGCCAGCAGCTTGACTAGCGGGTCTACAGATACGCAGTATTTT.

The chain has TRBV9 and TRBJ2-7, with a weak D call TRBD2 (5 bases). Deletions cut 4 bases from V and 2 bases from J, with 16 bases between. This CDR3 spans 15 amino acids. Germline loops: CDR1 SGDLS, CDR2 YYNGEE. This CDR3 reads CASSPRDYLTYEQYF. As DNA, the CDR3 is TGTGCCAGCAGCCCCCGGGATTACCTGACCTACGAGCAGTACTTC.

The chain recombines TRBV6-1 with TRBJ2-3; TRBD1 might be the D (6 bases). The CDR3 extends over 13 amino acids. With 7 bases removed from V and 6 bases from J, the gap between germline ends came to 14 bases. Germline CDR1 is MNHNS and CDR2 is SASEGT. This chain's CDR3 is CASIFLRGDTQYF. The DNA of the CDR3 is TGTGCCAGCATCTTTTTAAGGGGGGATACGCAGTATTTT.

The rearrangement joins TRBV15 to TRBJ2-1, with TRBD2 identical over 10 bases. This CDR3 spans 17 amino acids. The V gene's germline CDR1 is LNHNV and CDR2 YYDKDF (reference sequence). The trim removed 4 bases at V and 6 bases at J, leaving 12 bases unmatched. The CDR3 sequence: CATSTPSTGTSANEQFF. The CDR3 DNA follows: TGTGCCACCAGCACGCCCTCAACCGGGACTAGCGCCAATGAGCAGTTCTTC.

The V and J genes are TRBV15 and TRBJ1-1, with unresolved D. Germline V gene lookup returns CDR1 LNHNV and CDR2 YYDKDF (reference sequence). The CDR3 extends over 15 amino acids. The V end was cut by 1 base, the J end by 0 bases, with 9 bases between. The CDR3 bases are TGTGCCACCAGCAGAGGTAGTCTGGTGAACACTGAAGCTTTCTTT. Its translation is CATSRGSLVNTEAFF.